This passage covers 17 T cell receptor beta chains from one sample sequenced in a study of cytomegalovirus exposure and HLA in healthy donors. PCR used 60 Vbeta primers and 13 Jbeta primers. Profiling relied on immunoSEQ multiplex PCR, and the TCRdb table lists in-frame clones only, not all of them. The sample contains approximately 79,000 clones, about four fifths of which appear only once. Sequences were obtained from PBMCs. The source is a male donor in good health and CMV-seropositive.

The sample holds a few counts of this clone. The chain is built from TRBV28 and TRBJ2-1, with TRBD2 identical over 10 bases. CDR1 MDHEN and CDR2 SYDVKM come from the germline V gene. The CDR3 loop spans 15 amino acids. V gave up 3 bases and J gave up 9 bases; unmatched junction bases: 8. The CDR3 region has the DNA TGTGCCAGCAGTTTTGGAAGCGGGGGGGATGGTGAGCAGTTCTTC. Translation: CASSFGSGGDGEQFF.

This chain connects TRBV28 to TRBJ2-7; 9 nucleotides line up with TRBD1. Germline V gives CDR1 MDHEN, CDR2 SYDVKM. The V and J ends lost 8 bases and 7 bases, in that order; junction bases with no gene match: 12. The CDR3 sequence is 14 residues long. The CDR3 sequence is CASGTGQGLSEQYF. DNA for the CDR3: TGTGCCAGCGGAACGGGACAGGGTCTGTCGGAGCAGTACTTC.

J is TRBJ2-1 and V is TRBV6-5, with a weak D call TRBD1 (7 bases). The CDR3 runs to 13 residues. Trimming removed 11 bases from V and 2 bases from J, with 13 bases in between. Germline CDR1 is MNHEY and CDR2 is SVGAGI. The CDR3: CAAGGSPYNEQFF. The CDR3 nucleotides read TGTGCCGCAGGGGGGAGCCCCTACAATGAGCAGTTCTTC.

The rearrangement uses TRBV9 and TRBJ2-7, with D possibly being TRBD1 (5 bases). Trimming took 1 base from V and 4 from J, leaving 12 bases between them. CDR1 and CDR2 (germline): SGDLS, YYNGEE. This CDR3 is built from 14 residues. CDR3 sequence reads: CASSVLGEPYEQYF. The DNA of the CDR3 is TGTGCCAGCAGCGTATTAGGGGAACCGTACGAGCAGTACTTC.

This clone showed up just a few times. The V and J genes are TRBV19 and TRBJ2-3; 7 bases align to TRBD2. The CDR3 is made up of 14 amino acids. The V gene end was trimmed by 5 bases and the J gene end by 2 bases; junction bases not matched to a gene: 4. Germline loops: CDR1 LNHDA, CDR2 SQIVND (reference sequence). In nucleotides, the CDR3 is TGTGCCAGTAGTTCTCGGGACTACACAGATACGCAGTATTTT. Translation: CASSSRDYTDTQYF.

The chain joins TRBV28 to TRBJ1-1; D not resolved. Germline loops: CDR1 MDHEN, CDR2 SYDVKM. The CDR3 has 13 residues. V lost 10 bases, J lost 3 bases, and 15 bases lay in between. The CDR3 bases are TGTGCCACCGCGCCAACAGCACACACTGAAGCTTTCTTT. Its translation: CATAPTAHTEAFF.

The gene calls are TRBV2 and TRBJ2-1; the D gene is possibly TRBD2 (6 bases). Trimming took 8 bases from V and 1 from J, leaving 12 bases between them. The CDR3 length is 14 residues. Germline CDR1 and CDR2: SNHLY and FYNNEI. CDR3 loop: CASSGGSSYNEQFF. The CDR3 DNA follows: TGTGCCAGCTCCGGGGGTTCTTCCTACAATGAGCAGTTCTTC.

The V gene is TRBV7-8, the J gene TRBJ2-2; possibly TRBD2 for D (5 bases). CDR1 is SGHVS, CDR2 FQNEAQ, per germline. V lost 5 bases, J lost 5 bases, and 12 bases lay in between. The CDR3 has 14 residues. The CDR3 loop reads CASSTPGGTGELFF. The DNA of the CDR3 is TGTGCCAGCAGCACCCCCGGCGGGACCGGGGAGCTGTTTTTT. Variable domain in full (rest from reference TRBV7-8 and TRBJ2-2): GAGVSQSPRYKVAKRGQDVALRCDPISGHVSLFWYQQALGQGPEFLTYFQNEAQLDKSGLPSDRFFAERPEGSVSTLKIQRTQQEDSAVYLCASSTPGGTGELFFGEGSRLTVL.

The rearrangement links TRBV2 to TRBJ1-4, with D tentatively TRBD1 (6 bases). Germline CDR1 reads SNHLY; CDR2 reads FYNNEI. V was clipped by 3 bases and J by 1 base, with 12 bases between them. CDR3 length equals 16 residues. The CDR3: CASSDYSQGTNEKLFF. As DNA, the CDR3 is TGTGCCAGCAGTGACTACTCACAGGGAACTAATGAAAAACTGTTTTTT.

The chain combines TRBV27 with TRBJ2-6, with 8 bases fitting TRBD1. The CDR3 spans 17 residues. The V and J ends lost 5 bases and 2 bases, in that order; junction bases with no gene match: 8. Germline loops: CDR1 MNHEY, CDR2 SMNVEV (reference sequence). For the CDR3, the DNA is TGTGCCAGCAGTCCATGGGGGACAGGAACTGGGGCCAACGTCCTGACTTTC. Translation: CASSPWGTGTGANVLTF.

The V gene is TRBV11-2, the J gene TRBJ2-7, with D uncertain. Germline V CDR1 and CDR2: SGHAT, FQNNGV. The germline V and J ends were trimmed by 5 bases and 0 bases, with 8 bases remaining between them. The CDR3 consists of 13 residues. In DNA form, the CDR3 reads TGTGCCAGCAGCCCTGGCCTCTCCTACGAGCAGTACTTC. Its translation is CASSPGLSYEQYF.

The chain carries TRBV28 and TRBJ2-1; no reliable D call. The V gene's germline CDR1 is MDHEN and CDR2 SYDVKM. Trimming shortened V by 6 bases and J by 5 bases, and 5 bases separated the two germline ends. The CDR3 extends over 11 amino acids. The CDR3, as DNA: TGTGCCAGCAGAGAGAACAATGAGCAGTTCTTC. Translating it yields CASRENNEQFF.

J is TRBJ2-7 and V is TRBV28, with D possibly matching TRBD2 (5 bases). Trimming cost V 6 bases and J 2 bases, with 5 bases left between them. This CDR3 is built from 11 residues. CDR1 and CDR2 (germline): MDHEN, SYDVKM. CDR3: CASRRAYEQYF. For the CDR3, the DNA is TGTGCCAGCAGGCGGGCCTACGAGCAGTACTTC.

J is TRBJ2-1 and V is TRBV9, with TRBD2 identical over 8 bases. J gave up 2 bases and V 2 bases, and 0 bases lay outside the gene matches. CDR1 and CDR2 from the germline V gene are SGDLS and YYNGEE. The CDR3 covers 14 residues. CDR3 bases: TGTGCCAGCAGCGTGACTAGCGCCTACAATGAGCAGTTCTTC. Translated, it gives CASSVTSAYNEQFF.

The gene calls are TRBV27 and TRBJ1-3; D might be TRBD1 (6 bases). The CDR3 spans 15 residues. CDR1 is MNHEY and CDR2 is SMNVEV in the germline V gene (reference sequence). The V end was cut by 2 bases, the J end by 2 bases, with 10 bases between. CDR3: CASSLAGAPGNTIYF. CDR3 nucleotides: TGTGCCAGCAGTTTAGCGGGGGCCCCTGGAAACACCATATATTTT.

In regard to this clone: Other nucleotide sequences from this sample produce the same CDR3. This chain links TRBV5-1 with TRBJ2-7; D gene ambiguous. This CDR3 has 13 residues. The V gene lost 4 bases and the J gene lost 4 bases, with 12 bases spanning the gap. Germline V CDR1 and CDR2: SGHRS, YFSETQ. The CDR3 bases are TGCGCCAGCAGCCCCGGGTCCTCATACGAGCAGTACTTC. It translates to CASSPGSSYEQYF. Full variable domain (rest looked up from reference TRBV5-1 and TRBJ2-7): KAGVTQTPRYLIKTRGQQVTLSCSPISGHRSVSWYQQTPGQGLQFLFEYFSETQRNKGNFPGRFSGRQFSNSRSEMNVSTLELGDSALYLCASSPGSSYEQYFGPGTRLTVT.

The chain combines TRBV2 with TRBJ1-1; TRBD1 aligns across 7 bases. V lost 2 bases to trimming and J lost 0 bases; unmatched junction nucleotides: 3. This CDR3 is built from 15 residues. Per germline, CDR1 SNHLY and CDR2 FYNNEI. The CDR3 spells CASSEFQGVNTEAFF. In nucleotides, the CDR3 is TGTGCCAGCAGTGAATTCCAGGGGGTGAACACTGAAGCTTTCTTT.